The present T cell receptor beta chain was sequenced within a study of T cell changes during pregnancy in multiple sclerosis. The CDR3 covers 14 residues. The germline CDR1 and CDR2 sequences are SGHRS and YFSETQ. Germline trimming cut 4 bases from V and 1 base from J; bases unmatched to any gene: 3. The count of this clone is one. Only in-frame clones appear in the TCRdb table, and some are missing; sequencing was by immunoSEQ multiplex PCR. The repertoire holds about 46,000 clones, with around 94% as singletons. The sample here was CD4+ T cells from peripheral blood mononuclear cells, taken in the second trimester of pregnancy. The source is a female donor in good health, enrolled as a control in a pregnancy study. The J gene is TRBJ2-5, the V gene TRBV5-1; 8 bases fit TRBD2. The CDR3 reads CASSRGGAQETQYF. The CDR3 nucleotides read TGCGCCAGCAGCCGGGGGGGGGCCCAAGAGACCCAGTACTTC.